Listed here are 16 T cell receptor beta chains from one sample, sequenced in a study of blood T cell repertoires in COVID-19 (dated by TCRdb to about 2020). Receptor amplification or capture employed the immunoSEQ multiplex PCR assay. TCRdb took over this immuneACCESS table, retaining in-frame rearrangements with V and J assigned. Such tables are incomplete; in checked studies, under half of the missing clones stem from an unresolved V gene, and the remainder is unexplained. The sample table contains around 68,000 clones; only one count was recorded for approximately 78% of them. In total, the top ten clones hold 10% to 15% of the sample. The sample taken for sequencing was peripheral blood. The receptors come from a human donor in a cohort sampled during active COVID-19.

CDR3 DNA: TGTGCCAGCAGTTACGGGGGACAGGGGCCTTCTGAAGCTTTCTTT. Translating gives CASSYGGQGPSEAFF. This chain joins TRBV6-5 and TRBJ1-1; TRBD1 matches 10 bases. The ends lost 2 bases at V and 6 bases at J; junction bases unmatched: 6. The germline V gene encodes CDR1 MNHEY and CDR2 SVGAGI. This CDR3 spans 15 amino acids.

The chain joins TRBV11-2 to TRBJ2-7; 9 bases are a match to TRBD1. The V gene end was trimmed by 7 bases and the J gene end by 6 bases; junction bases not matched to a gene: 13. The CDR3 covers 15 residues. Per germline, CDR1 SGHAT and CDR2 FQNNGV. The CDR3 loop reads CASIAPGQGPREQYF. CDR3 in DNA: TGTGCCAGCATTGCACCGGGACAGGGCCCTCGCGAGCAGTACTTC.

This clone was counted only a few times. The chain is built from TRBV5-1 and TRBJ1-2; perhaps TRBD1 as D (5 bases). From germline, CDR1 is SGHRS and CDR2 YFSETQ. The CDR3 runs 15 residues. V dropped 3 bases and J dropped 8 bases, with 20 bases sitting between them. The CDR3 nucleotides read TGCGCCAGCAGCTCGGAAGGTTTCGGGGGGGAAGGCTACACCTTC. Protein product: CASSSEGFGGEGYTF.

The rearrangement uses TRBV6-2 or TRBV6-3 and TRBJ2-5; 8 positions match TRBD2. J lost 5 bases, V lost 0 bases, and 5 bases had no gene match. This CDR3 has 15 amino acids. Per the germline V gene, CDR1 is MNHEY and CDR2 is SVGEGT. This chain's CDR3 is CASSYSFSSGETQYF. The DNA of the CDR3 is TGTGCCAGCAGTTACTCGTTCTCTAGCGGGGAGACCCAGTACTTC.

As DNA, the CDR3 is TGCGCCAGCAGTGAGATGCGGGGGGCGGCGACCCAGTACTTC. Its protein is CASSEMRGAATQYF. The V and J genes are TRBV10-1 and TRBJ2-5; 8 bases map to TRBD2. V gave up 2 bases and J gave up 7 bases; unmatched junction bases: 6. The CDR3 spans 14 residues. The V gene's germline CDR1 is WNHNN and CDR2 SYGVQD (reference sequence).

This chain uses TRBV5-1 with TRBJ1-2; 8 positions agree with TRBD1. The CDR3 is 22 amino acids. Unmatched junction bases numbered 34, after V lost 4 bases and J lost 8 bases. Germline CDR1 SGHRS, CDR2 YFSETQ. The CDR3 sequence: CASSRGQGWQERERSRLWGYTF. The CDR3 bases are TGCGCCAGCAGCCGCGGACAGGGATGGCAAGAAAGGGAAAGGTCCCGACTCTGGGGCTACACCTTC.

This chain joins TRBV6-6 and TRBJ2-3; 9 bases align to TRBD2. With V trimmed by 5 bases and J by 3 bases, 6 bases remained unmatched. Looked up from germline, CDR1 is MNHNY and CDR2 is SVGAGI (reference sequence). This CDR3 region has 15 residues. In DNA, the CDR3 is TGTGCCAGCAGTCCGGGACTAGCATTGACAGATACGCAGTATTTT. Translating it yields CASSPGLALTDTQYF.

The chain joins TRBV28 to TRBJ1-2, with 7 bases fitting TRBD1. Germline trimming cut 1 base from V and 8 bases from J; bases unmatched to any gene: 10. This CDR3 is 15 amino acids long. Germline-derived CDR1 and CDR2 are MDHEN and SYDVKM. CDR3 sequence: CASSLSGQGVGGYTF. The DNA of the CDR3 is TGTGCCAGCAGTTTATCTGGCCAGGGGGTAGGGGGCTACACCTTC.

This clone was observed once. The chain combines TRBV7-9 with TRBJ2-5; D is possibly TRBD2 (6 bases). Trimming cost V 5 bases and J 5 bases, with 18 bases left between them. Germline V lookup: CDR1 SEHNR, CDR2 FQNEAQ (reference sequence). CDR3 size: 15 residues. Here the CDR3 DNA reads TGTGCCAGCAGCCCGCCCGGAGGGGAGGTGGAGACCCAGTACTTC. Translating it yields CASSPPGGEVETQYF. The complete variable domain, with remaining parts taken from reference TRBV7-9 and TRBJ2-5, reads DTGVSQNPRHKITKRGQNVTFRCDPISEHNRLYWYRQTLGQGPEFLTYFQNEAQLEKSRLLSDRFSAERPKGSFSTLEIQRTEQGDSAMYLCASSPPGGEVETQYFGPGTRLLVL.

This chain links TRBV5-1 with TRBJ2-3, with a possible D match to TRBD2 (6 bases). The CDR3 totals 16 residues. V was cut by 1 base and J by 2 bases, with 14 bases left in between. From germline, CDR1 is SGHRS and CDR2 YFSETQ. CDR3 bases: TGCGCCAGCAGCTTGTTTCGGGGGTCCCTCACAGATACGCAGTATTTT. It translates to CASSLFRGSLTDTQYF. The complete variable domain, with remaining parts taken from reference TRBV5-1 and TRBJ2-3, reads KAGVTQTPRYLIKTRGQQVTLSCSPISGHRSVSWYQQTPGQGLQFLFEYFSETQRNKGNFPGRFSGRQFSNSRSEMNVSTLELGDSALYLCASSLFRGSLTDTQYFGPGTRLTVL.

This clone has only one observation. The chain carries TRBV7-8 and TRBJ2-7, with D uncertain. The CDR3 extends over 15 amino acids. The germline V and J ends were trimmed by 5 bases and 5 bases, with 19 bases remaining between them. Germline-derived CDR1 and CDR2 are SGHVS and FQNEAQ. The CDR3 region has the DNA TGTGCCAGCAGCCCCAATATCGACACAGCCAACGAGCAGTACGTC. Protein: CASSPNIDTANEQYV.

This clone was observed once. The chain is built from TRBV5-1 and TRBJ2-3, with 8 bases lining up with TRBD1. Germline-derived CDR1 and CDR2 are SGHRS and YFSETQ. Trimming cost V 8 bases and J 2 bases; bases outside gene matches: 4. The CDR3 totals 13 residues. The CDR3 protein is CASATGDTDTQYF. As DNA, the CDR3 is TGCGCCAGTGCGACAGGGGACACAGATACGCAGTATTTT.

The chain has TRBV5-1 and TRBJ1-3, with a tentative D call TRBD1 (6 bases). This CDR3 comprises 14 residues. Germline values: CDR1 SGHRS, CDR2 YFSETQ. V lost 0 bases and J lost 4, with 8 bases in between. For the CDR3, the DNA is TGCGCCAGCAGCTTGGGGACAGACGGAAACACCATATATTTT. It yields the protein CASSLGTDGNTIYF.

The CDR3 sequence is CASSPRLLGENTEAFF. The CDR3 nucleotides read TGTGCCAGCTCACCACGGCTGCTAGGGGAGAACACTGAAGCTTTCTTT. The rearrangement uses TRBV18 and TRBJ1-1, with TRBD1 as a possible D gene (5 bases). This CDR3 region has 16 residues. V was shortened by 1 base and J by 1 base, with 13 bases between the two germline ends. CDR1 is KGHSH and CDR2 is LQKENI in the germline V gene.

This clone was counted between two and nine times. The chain combines TRBV6-6 with TRBJ1-2; 9 nucleotides align to TRBD1. The V gene end was trimmed by 6 bases and the J gene end by 6 bases; junction bases not matched to a gene: 8. CDR1 is MNHNY and CDR2 is SVGAGI in the germline V gene (reference sequence). The CDR3 covers 14 residues. As DNA, the CDR3 is TGTGCCAGCAGGACGACAGGGGGGTCGGATGGCTACACCTTC. Translating it yields CASRTTGGSDGYTF.

V usage is TRBV4-2 and J usage is TRBJ2-5; weak D call: TRBD1 (5 bases). There are 16 residues in the CDR3. The germline V and J ends were trimmed by 1 base and 5 bases, with 17 bases remaining between them. Germline V gives CDR1 LGHNA, CDR2 YNFKEQ. CDR3 region: CASSQVGSGAGETQYF. DNA of the CDR3: TGTGCCAGCAGCCAAGTCGGGTCTGGGGCCGGGGAGACCCAGTACTTC.